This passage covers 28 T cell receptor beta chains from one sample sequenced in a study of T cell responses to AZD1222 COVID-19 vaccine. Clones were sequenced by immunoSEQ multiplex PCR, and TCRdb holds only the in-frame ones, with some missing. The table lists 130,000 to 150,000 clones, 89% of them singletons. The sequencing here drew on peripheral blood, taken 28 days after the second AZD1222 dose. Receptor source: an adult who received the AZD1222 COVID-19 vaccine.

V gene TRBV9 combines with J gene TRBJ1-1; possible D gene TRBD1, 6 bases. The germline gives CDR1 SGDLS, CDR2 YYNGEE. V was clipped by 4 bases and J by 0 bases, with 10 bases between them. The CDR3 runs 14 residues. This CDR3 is CASSPGHLNTEAFF. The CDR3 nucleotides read TGTGCCAGCAGCCCGGGACACCTGAACACTGAAGCTTTCTTT.

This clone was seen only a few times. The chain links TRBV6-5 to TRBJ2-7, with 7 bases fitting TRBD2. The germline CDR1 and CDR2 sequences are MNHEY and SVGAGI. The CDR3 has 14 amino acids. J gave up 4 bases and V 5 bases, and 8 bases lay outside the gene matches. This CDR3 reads CASSREGRGYEQYF. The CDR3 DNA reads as TGTGCCAGCAGTAGGGAGGGCCGGGGGTACGAGCAGTACTTC.

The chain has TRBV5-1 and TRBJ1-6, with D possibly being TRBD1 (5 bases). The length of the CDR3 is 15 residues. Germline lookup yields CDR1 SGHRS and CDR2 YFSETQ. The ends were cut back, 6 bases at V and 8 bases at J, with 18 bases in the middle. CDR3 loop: CASTPLRGWDSPLHF. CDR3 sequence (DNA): TGCGCCAGCACCCCGCTTAGGGGATGGGATTCACCCCTCCACTTT.

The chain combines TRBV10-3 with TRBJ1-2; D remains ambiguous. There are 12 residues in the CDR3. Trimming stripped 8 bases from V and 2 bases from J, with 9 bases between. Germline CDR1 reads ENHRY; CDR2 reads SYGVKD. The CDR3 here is CAISPQNYGYTF. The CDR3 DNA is TGTGCCATCTCACCTCAAAACTATGGCTACACCTTC.

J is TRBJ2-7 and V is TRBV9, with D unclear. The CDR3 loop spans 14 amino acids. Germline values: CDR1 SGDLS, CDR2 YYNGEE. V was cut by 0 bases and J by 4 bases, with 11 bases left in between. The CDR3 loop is CASSVGSPQYEQYF. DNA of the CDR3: TGTGCCAGCAGCGTAGGAAGTCCCCAATACGAGCAGTACTTC.

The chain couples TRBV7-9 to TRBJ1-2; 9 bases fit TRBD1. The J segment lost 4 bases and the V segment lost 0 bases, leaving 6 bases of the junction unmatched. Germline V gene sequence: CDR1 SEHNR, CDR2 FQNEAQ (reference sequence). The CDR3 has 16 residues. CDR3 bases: TGTGCCAGCAGCTTAGCTCCGGGACAGGGATTCTATGGCTACACCTTC. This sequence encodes CASSLAPGQGFYGYTF.

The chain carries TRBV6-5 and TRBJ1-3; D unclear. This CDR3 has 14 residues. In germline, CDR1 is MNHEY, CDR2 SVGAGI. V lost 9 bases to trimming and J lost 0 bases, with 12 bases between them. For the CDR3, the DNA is TGTGCCAGGGAGCCCGTAATCTCTGGAAACACCATATATTTT. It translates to CAREPVISGNTIYF.

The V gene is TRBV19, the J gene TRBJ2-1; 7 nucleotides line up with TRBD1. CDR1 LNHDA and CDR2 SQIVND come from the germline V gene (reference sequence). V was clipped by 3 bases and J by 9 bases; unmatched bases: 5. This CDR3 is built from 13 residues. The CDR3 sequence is CASSIRGGTEQFF. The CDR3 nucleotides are TGTGCCAGTAGTATCCGAGGGGGCACTGAGCAGTTCTTC.

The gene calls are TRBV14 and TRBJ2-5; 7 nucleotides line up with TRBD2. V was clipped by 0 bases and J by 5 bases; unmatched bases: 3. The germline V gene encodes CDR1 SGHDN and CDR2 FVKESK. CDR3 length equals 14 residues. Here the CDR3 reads CASSQDNGGETQYF. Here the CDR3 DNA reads TGTGCCAGCAGCCAAGATAACGGGGGGGAGACCCAGTACTTC.

The CDR3 is CASSVVTANTEAFF. In nucleotides, the CDR3 is TGTGCCAGCAGCGTAGTCACAGCTAACACTGAAGCTTTCTTT. The V and J genes are TRBV9 and TRBJ1-1, with D hard to call. V was clipped by 0 bases and J by 2 bases, with 8 bases between them. CDR3 size: 14 residues. CDR1 is SGDLS and CDR2 is YYNGEE in the germline V gene.

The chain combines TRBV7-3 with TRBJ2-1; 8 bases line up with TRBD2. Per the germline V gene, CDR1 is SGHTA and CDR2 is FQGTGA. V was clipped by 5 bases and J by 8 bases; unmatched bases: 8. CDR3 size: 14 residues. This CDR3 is CASSLSGTSHEQFF. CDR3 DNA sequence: TGTGCCAGCAGCCTATCGGGGACTAGTCATGAGCAGTTCTTC.

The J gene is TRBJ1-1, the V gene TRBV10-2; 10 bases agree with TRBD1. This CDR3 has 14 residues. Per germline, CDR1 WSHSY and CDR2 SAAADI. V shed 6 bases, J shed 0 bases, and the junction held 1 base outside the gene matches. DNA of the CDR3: TGCGCCAGCAGGACAGGGGGCCTGAACACTGAAGCTTTCTTT. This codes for CASRTGGLNTEAFF.

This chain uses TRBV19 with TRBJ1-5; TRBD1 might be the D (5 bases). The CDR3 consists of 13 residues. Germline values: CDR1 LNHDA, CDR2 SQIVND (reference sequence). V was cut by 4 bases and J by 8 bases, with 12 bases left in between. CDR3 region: CASSKTVGEPQHF. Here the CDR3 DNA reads TGTGCCAGTAGTAAGACAGTTGGGGAGCCCCAGCATTTT.

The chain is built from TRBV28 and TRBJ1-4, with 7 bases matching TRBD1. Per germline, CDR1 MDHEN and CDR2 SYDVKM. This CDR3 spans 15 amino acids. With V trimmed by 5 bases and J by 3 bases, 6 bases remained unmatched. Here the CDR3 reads CASSPGQAPNEKLFF. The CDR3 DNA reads TGTGCCAGCAGTCCCGGACAGGCGCCTAATGAAAAACTGTTTTTT.

The CDR3 sequence is CASSFRHTGTRWGETQYF. CDR3 bases: TGTGCCAGCAGCTTCAGACACACCGGGACTAGGTGGGGAGAGACCCAGTACTTC. The chain employs TRBV7-2 and TRBJ2-5, with 8 bases lining up with TRBD2. With 3 bases clipped from V and 4 bases from J, the junction kept 16 bases outside the gene matches. The CDR3 loop spans 18 amino acids. The germline CDR1 and CDR2 sequences are SGHTA and FQGNSA.

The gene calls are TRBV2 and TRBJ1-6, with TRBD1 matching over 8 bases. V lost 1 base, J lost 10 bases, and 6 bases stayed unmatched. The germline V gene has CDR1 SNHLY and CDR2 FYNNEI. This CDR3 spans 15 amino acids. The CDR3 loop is CASSEDRTGQSPLHF. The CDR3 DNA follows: TGTGCCAGCAGTGAAGATAGGACAGGGCAATCACCCCTCCACTTT.

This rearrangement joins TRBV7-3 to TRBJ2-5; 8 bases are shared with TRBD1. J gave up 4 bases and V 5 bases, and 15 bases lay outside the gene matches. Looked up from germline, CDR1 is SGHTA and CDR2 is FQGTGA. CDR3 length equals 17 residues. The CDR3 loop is CASSPGTGLTMGETQYF. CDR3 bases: TGTGCCAGCAGCCCAGGGACAGGCCTCACGATGGGAGAGACCCAGTACTTC.

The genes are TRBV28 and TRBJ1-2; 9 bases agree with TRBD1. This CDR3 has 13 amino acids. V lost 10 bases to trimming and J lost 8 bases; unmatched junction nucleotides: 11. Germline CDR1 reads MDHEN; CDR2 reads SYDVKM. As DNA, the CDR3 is TGTGCCACCCAACAGGGGGCGCCCGGGGGCTACACCTTC. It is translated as CATQQGAPGGYTF.

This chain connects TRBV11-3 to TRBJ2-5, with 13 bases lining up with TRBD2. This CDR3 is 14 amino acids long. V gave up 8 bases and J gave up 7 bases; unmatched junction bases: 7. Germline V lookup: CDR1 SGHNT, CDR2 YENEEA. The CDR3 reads CASRGLAGAGTQYF. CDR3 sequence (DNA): TGTGCCAGCCGCGGACTAGCGGGAGCGGGGACCCAGTACTTC. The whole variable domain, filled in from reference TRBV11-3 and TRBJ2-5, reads EAGVVQSPRYKIIEKKQPVAFWCNPISGHNTLYWYLQNLGQGPELLIRYENEEAVDDSQLPKDRFSAERLKGVDSTLKIQPAELGDSAVYLCASRGLAGAGTQYFGPGTRLLVL.

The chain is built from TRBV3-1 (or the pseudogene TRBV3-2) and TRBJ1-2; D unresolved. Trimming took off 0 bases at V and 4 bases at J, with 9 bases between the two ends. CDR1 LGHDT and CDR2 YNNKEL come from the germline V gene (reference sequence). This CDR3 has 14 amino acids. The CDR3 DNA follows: TGTGCCAGCAGCCAAGATTTGAACAGCTATGGCTACACCTTC. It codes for CASSQDLNSYGYTF.

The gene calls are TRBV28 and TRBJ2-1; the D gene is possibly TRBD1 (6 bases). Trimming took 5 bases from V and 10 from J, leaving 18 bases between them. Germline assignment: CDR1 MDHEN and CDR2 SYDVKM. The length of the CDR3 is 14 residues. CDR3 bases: TGTGCCAGCAGTGAAGACAGGTATCGAAACGAGCAGTTCTTC. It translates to CASSEDRYRNEQFF.

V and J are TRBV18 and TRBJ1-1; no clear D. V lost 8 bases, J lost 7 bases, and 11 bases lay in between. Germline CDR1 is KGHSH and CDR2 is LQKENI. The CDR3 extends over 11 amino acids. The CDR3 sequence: CASRTGDEAFF. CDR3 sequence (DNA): TGTGCCAGCAGAACGGGTGATGAAGCTTTCTTT.

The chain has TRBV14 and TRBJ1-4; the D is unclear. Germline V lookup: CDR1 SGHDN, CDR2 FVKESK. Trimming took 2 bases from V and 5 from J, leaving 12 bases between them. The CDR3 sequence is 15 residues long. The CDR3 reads CASSQPEGLNEKLFF. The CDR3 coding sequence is TGTGCCAGCAGCCAACCAGAGGGCCTGAATGAAAAACTGTTTTTT.

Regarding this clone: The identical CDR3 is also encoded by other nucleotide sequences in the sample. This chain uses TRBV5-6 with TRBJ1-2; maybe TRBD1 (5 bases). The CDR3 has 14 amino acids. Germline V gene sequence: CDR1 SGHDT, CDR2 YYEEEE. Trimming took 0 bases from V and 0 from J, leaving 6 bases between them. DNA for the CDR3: TGTGCCAGCAGCTTGGGACAGTCTAACTATGGCTACACCTTC. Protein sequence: CASSLGQSNYGYTF.

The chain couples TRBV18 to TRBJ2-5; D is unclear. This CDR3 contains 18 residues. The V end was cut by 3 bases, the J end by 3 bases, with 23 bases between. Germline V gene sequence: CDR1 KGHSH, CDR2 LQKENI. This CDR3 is CASSPTPGNGRFEETQYF. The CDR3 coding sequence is TGTGCCAGCTCACCGACGCCCGGAAACGGCCGGTTTGAAGAGACCCAGTACTTC.

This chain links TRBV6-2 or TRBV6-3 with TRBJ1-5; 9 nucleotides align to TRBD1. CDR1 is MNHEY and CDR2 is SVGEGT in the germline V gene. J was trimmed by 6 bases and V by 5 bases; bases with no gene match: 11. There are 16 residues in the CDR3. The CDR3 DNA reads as TGTGCCAGCAGTACGTCCGGGACAGGGTTAGGTCAGCCCCAGCATTTT. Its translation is CASSTSGTGLGQPQHF.

CDR3 sequence (DNA): TGTGCCAGCAGTTTACCCGGCGGCGGGGCCACAGATACGCAGTATTTT. Its protein product is CASSLPGGGATDTQYF. The chain carries TRBV6-5 and TRBJ2-3; perhaps TRBD2 as D (6 bases). V lost 4 bases and J lost 2, with 16 bases in between. The CDR3 sequence is 16 residues long. CDR1 is MNHEY, CDR2 SVGAGI, per germline.

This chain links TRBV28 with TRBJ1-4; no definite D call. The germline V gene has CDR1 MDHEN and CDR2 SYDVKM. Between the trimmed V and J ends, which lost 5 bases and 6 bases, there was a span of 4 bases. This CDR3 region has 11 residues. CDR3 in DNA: TGTGCCAGCAGTGGGGATGAAAAACTGTTTTTT. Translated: CASSGDEKLFF.